This T cell receptor beta chain originates from a study of shared clonotypes between healthy human individuals. Between the trimmed V and J ends, which lost 1 base and 0 bases, there was a span of 4 bases. Germline CDR1 reads LNHDA; CDR2 reads SQIVND (reference sequence). This CDR3 spans 14 amino acids. TCRdb's copy holds only in-frame clones and misses some; the assay was immunoSEQ multiplex PCR. The sample contains about 450,000 clones, 79% of which appear only once. The specimen sequenced was PBMCs. The V and J genes are TRBV19 and TRBJ1-5; D ambiguous. The sequence derives from a woman aged 40 to 55 in good health. Some clones in this sample may be carry-over from other donors' samples. CDR3 sequence reads: CASSIAASNQPQHF. The CDR3, as DNA: TGTGCCAGTAGTATAGCGGCTAGCAATCAGCCCCAGCATTTT.